These T cell receptor beta chains were read from a single sample in a study of OX40 agonist ivuxolimab in advanced cancers. The protocol was immunoSEQ multiplex PCR, while the TCRdb copy is restricted to in-frame clones and leaves out a portion. The sample consists of about 150,000 clones, roughly 94% of them appearing once. Sequenced here: CD4+ or CD8+ T cells sorted from blood, sampled in a trial of the OX40 agonist ivuxolimab. The receptors stem from an adult with an advanced solid tumor such as melanoma, head and neck, liver or kidney cancer. The CDR3 runs from the conserved cysteine through the conserved F or W. The D gene is left open where the match is weak. Rows give clone size only sometimes, using once, few, many, or a class for an expanded clone.

V gene	D gene	clone size	J gene	CDR3 DNA	CDR3 protein
TRBV5-6	TRBD2	-	TRBJ2-1	TGTGCCAGCAGCCTACCACTAGCGGGGCCCGACAATGAGCAGTTCTTC	CASSLPLAGPDNEQFF
TRBV18	-	-	TRBJ2-5	TGTGCCAGCTCACCTTCTGAGGGGACCCAGTACTTC	CASSPSEGTQYF
TRBV7-2	TRBD1	-	TRBJ2-2	TGTGCCAGCAGCTCGACCCGGGACAGGGCCGGGGAGCTGTTTTTT	CASSSTRDRAGELFF
TRBV28	TRBD1	-	TRBJ1-1	TGTGCCAGCAGTTCGGGACAGGGGGTCACTGAAGCTTTCTTT	CASSSGQGVTEAFF
TRBV10-3	-	-	TRBJ1-2	TGTGCCATCAGTGATCGGAGCAATTCTAACTATGGCTACACCTTC	CAISDRSNSNYGYTF
TRBV7-3	-	-	TRBJ2-1	TGTGCCAGCAGCTCCATCAGGGGGACTAGCAATGAGCAGTTCTTC	CASSSIRGTSNEQFF
TRBV20-1	-	-	TRBJ2-7	TGCAGTGCTAGGGAAATAGGGGAGCAGTACTTC	CSAREIGEQYF
TRBV18	-	-	TRBJ1-1	TGTGCCAGCTCACCAGATCGGGACCCGACAAGCGGGGCTTTCTTT	CASSPDRDPTSGAFF
TRBV7-6	TRBD2	-	TRBJ2-3	TGTGCCAGCAGCCTACTAGCGGTGGGCACAGATACGCAGTATTTT	CASSLLAVGTDTQYF
TRBV18	TRBD1	-	TRBJ2-1	TGTGCCAGCTCGCTGGACAGGGGCTACAATGAGCAGTTCTTC	CASSLDRGYNEQFF
TRBV5-4	-	-	TRBJ1-4	TGTGCCAGCAGCCGCCTTGAACAGGCGGAAAAACTGTTTTTT	CASSRLEQAEKLFF
TRBV27	-	-	TRBJ2-5	TGTGCCAGTGCACCGACGACAGCCGGAGAGACCCAGTACTTC	CASAPTTAGETQYF
TRBV6-1	TRBD1	-	TRBJ1-3	TGTGCCAGCATTCCGGGACAGTCAGGGCGAAACACCATATATTTT	CASIPGQSGRNTIYF
TRBV10-3	TRBD2	-	TRBJ2-4	TGTGCCATCAGTGAGCCCTCTAGCGGAGTGGACATTCAGTACTTC	CAISEPSSGVDIQYF
TRBV5-1	TRBD1	-	TRBJ1-4	TGCGCCAGCAGCCCTCAGGGGGCTAATAATGAAAAACTGTTTTTT	CASSPQGANNEKLFF
TRBV9	TRBD1	once	TRBJ1-1	TGTGCCAGCAGCGCGACGGACAGGGGGCGGACTGAAGCTTTCTTT	CASSATDRGRTEAFF
TRBV11-2	-	-	TRBJ2-7	TGTGCCAGCAGCTCCGTAATCCGGCGGGTTCGGGAGCAGTACTTC	CASSSVIRRVREQYF
TRBV4-3	-	-	TRBJ2-3	TGCGCCAGCAGCCCGAGGGGCCTCACAGATACGCAGTATTTT	CASSPRGLTDTQYF
TRBV5-4	TRBD2	once	TRBJ2-1	TGTGCCAGCAGCTTCCCTAGCGGGAAATCCTACAATGAGCAGTTCTTC	CASSFPSGKSYNEQFF
TRBV27	TRBD2	-	TRBJ2-3	TGTGCCAGCAGTTTAGGGCGGGAGACAGATACGCAGTATTTT	CASSLGRETDTQYF
TRBV7-2	-	-	TRBJ2-6	TGTGCCAGCAGCCTATTAGGCGGAGCGCTTGGGGCCAACGTCCTGACTTTC	CASSLLGGALGANVLTF
TRBV28	-	-	TRBJ1-4	TGTGCCAGCAGCCCGCATTCCAGGGGAAAACTGTTTTTT	CASSPHSRGKLFF
TRBV7-2	-	once	TRBJ2-1	TGTGCCAGCAGCTTAGGGCAGCGGAACAATGAGCAGTTCTTC	CASSLGQRNNEQFF
TRBV18	-	-	TRBJ1-1	TGTGCCAGCTCACTTCAGGGGATAAGGAACACTGAAGCTTTCTTT	CASSLQGIRNTEAFF
TRBV7-2	TRBD2	-	TRBJ2-1	TGTGCCAGCAGCCTGACTAGCGGGAGGGCCGGTGAGCAGTTCTTC	CASSLTSGRAGEQFF
TRBV7-2	-	-	TRBJ2-3	TGTGCCAGCAGCTCCTCGGGACTGGGCACAGATACGCAGTATTTT	CASSSSGLGTDTQYF
TRBV5-1	-	-	TRBJ1-2	TGCGCCAGCAGCCTACCCCCGTCAGGGTTAAGGGGGGACTACACCTTC	CASSLPPSGLRGDYTF
TRBV30	-	-	TRBJ1-1	TGTGCCTGGAGCGGGGCGTCCACTGAAGCTTTCTTT	CAWSGASTEAFF
TRBV27	-	few	TRBJ2-7	TGTGCCAGCAGTCCGTACGAGCAGTACTTC	CASSPYEQYF
TRBV28	TRBD1	-	TRBJ1-2	TGTGCCAGCAGTTCTGAGCATGGACAGGGACACTATGGCTACACCTTC	CASSSEHGQGHYGYTF
TRBV15	-	-	TRBJ1-1	TGTGCCACCAGCAGTGGGGAGGGCAGGCGGTACACTGAAGCTTTCTTT	CATSSGEGRRYTEAFF
TRBV18	-	-	TRBJ1-1	TGTGCCAGCTCAGACCTCGTCGAAGCTTTCTTT	CASSDLVEAFF
TRBV5-1	-	-	TRBJ2-3	TGCGCCAGCAGCTTGGGACAATTTAGCACAGATACGCAGTATTTT	CASSLGQFSTDTQYF
TRBV5-4	-	-	TRBJ1-5	TGTGCCAGCAGCTTGCCAGGGTCGGGTGAGCCCCAGCATTTT	CASSLPGSGEPQHF
TRBV27	-	-	TRBJ2-7	TGTGCCAGCAGTTCAGCATGGGGGGGGCGCCACGAGCAGTACTTC	CASSSAWGGRHEQYF
TRBV2	-	-	TRBJ1-2	TGTGCCAGCACCCTAAGCGGTGGGAGGGTAGGCGGCTACACCTTC	CASTLSGGRVGGYTF
TRBV19	TRBD1	-	TRBJ2-5	TGTGCCAGTAGGTCTCAAACAGGGGGCGGAGAGACCCAGTACTTC	CASRSQTGGGETQYF
TRBV5-5	-	-	TRBJ1-3	TGTGCCAGCCGCCACCGGAGCGGGGGAAACACCATATATTTT	CASRHRSGGNTIYF
TRBV12-5	-	-	TRBJ2-7	TGTGCTAGTGGTTTGGGACAGGAACTATCCTACGAGCAGTACTTC	CASGLGQELSYEQYF
TRBV6-5	TRBD1	-	TRBJ1-1	TGTGCCAGCACTTACCTTGGGACAGGGGGGAATGAAGCTTTCTTT	CASTYLGTGGNEAFF
TRBV6-5	-	-	TRBJ2-7	TGTGCCAGCAGCCCCTTATGGCCGGGCGAGCAGTACTTC	CASSPLWPGEQYF